This T cell receptor (beta chain) was observed in a study of T-cell reconstitution after alpha-beta-depleted transplantation in children. Unique molecular identifiers were built into the TCRbeta library. TCRdb ran MiXCR on the PCR reads and lists one entry per CDR3 protein. The repertoire holds roughly 670,000 distinct CDR3 sequences, with around 12% as singletons. Per the germline V gene, CDR1 is DFQATT and CDR2 is SNEGSKA (reference sequence). With V trimmed by 6 bases and J by 2 bases, 6 bases remained unmatched. The CDR3 sequence is 13 residues long. This clonotype was counted at least ten times. The antigen remains undetermined. Study-level results: Where some patients showed high TCRbeta diversity at day 60, it came from recipient T cells and thymic progenitors that had survived. After transplant, at about two months, alpha-beta T cells were reportedly derived from several hundred expanded graft clones. T-cell counts and diversity at one year following transplant were attributed mainly to newly produced T cells.

V and J are TRBV20-1 and TRBJ2-7; 8 positions agree with TRBD1. This material consisted of PBMCs, taken before TCRalphabeta/CD19-depleted stem cell transplant. The source is a girl aged 2-9 years with congenital amegakaryocytic thrombocytopenia, due to receive a stem cell transplant. The CDR3 nucleotides are TGCAGTGCCCGACAGGGGAATCCCTACGAGCAGTACTTC. This encodes CSARQGNPYEQYF.